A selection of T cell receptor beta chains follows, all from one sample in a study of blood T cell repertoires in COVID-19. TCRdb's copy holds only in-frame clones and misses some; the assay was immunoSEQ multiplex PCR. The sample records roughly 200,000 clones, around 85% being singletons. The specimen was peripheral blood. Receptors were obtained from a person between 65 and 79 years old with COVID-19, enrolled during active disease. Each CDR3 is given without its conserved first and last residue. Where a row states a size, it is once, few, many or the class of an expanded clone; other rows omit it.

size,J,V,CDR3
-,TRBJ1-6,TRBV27,ASSSTGQGLMGRYNSPLH
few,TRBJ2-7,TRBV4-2,ASSQEGQVGYEQY
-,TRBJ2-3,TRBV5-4,ASSLDGGADTQY
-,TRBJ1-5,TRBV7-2,ASSLGPGGQPQH
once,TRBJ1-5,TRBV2,ASSQDRPSNQPQH
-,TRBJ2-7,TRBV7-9,ASIGGGTYEQY
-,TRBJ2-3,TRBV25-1,ASSEWSAVFDTQY
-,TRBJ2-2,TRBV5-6,ASSSSGGGLITGELF
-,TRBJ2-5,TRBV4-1,ASSQDKLQETQY
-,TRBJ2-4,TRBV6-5,ASSYSTSGAKNIQY
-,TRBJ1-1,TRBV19,ASSIKQGAGNTEAF
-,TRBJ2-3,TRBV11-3,ASSRWSDTQY
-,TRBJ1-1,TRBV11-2,ASSYRWTGLNTEAF
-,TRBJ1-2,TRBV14,ASSQSTVSGYT
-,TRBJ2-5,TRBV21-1,ASANHPVQGADETQY
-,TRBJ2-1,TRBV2,ASSGALAGREQF
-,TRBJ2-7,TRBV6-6,ASRGSGGGTYEQY
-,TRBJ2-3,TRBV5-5,ASSSIAGGRPDTQY